The 20 T cell receptor beta chains below all came from one sample that was sequenced in a study of blood T cell repertoires in COVID-19. Clones were read by immunoSEQ multiplex PCR, and TCRdb kept only the in-frame ones, dropping some. The sample has some 250,000 clones; about 86% are singletons. Sequenced material: peripheral blood. The receptors were sampled from an elderly woman with acute or convalescent COVID-19.

V is TRBV28 and J is TRBJ1-4; 7 bases match TRBD1. The germline gives CDR1 MDHEN, CDR2 SYDVKM. Trimming cost V 4 bases and J 2 bases; bases outside gene matches: 7. This CDR3 is built from 16 residues. The CDR3 region is CASSSRQGRTNEKLFF. CDR3 nucleotides: TGTGCCAGCAGTTCCCGACAGGGCAGGACTAATGAAAAACTGTTTTTT.

This chain connects TRBV7-2 to TRBJ2-2; maybe TRBD2 (6 bases). This CDR3 spans 16 amino acids. V gave up 5 bases and J gave up 5 bases, with 18 bases separating them. Looked up from germline, CDR1 is SGHTA and CDR2 is FQGNSA. DNA for the CDR3: TGTGCCAGCAGCCCCAACCCGGGACTTCCAACCGGGGAGCTGTTTTTT. This translates into CASSPNPGLPTGELFF. The whole variable domain, remainder taken from reference TRBV7-2 and TRBJ2-2, is GAGVSQSPSNKVTEKGKDVELRCDPISGHTALYWYRQSLGQGLEFLIYFQGNSAPDKSGLPSDRFSAERTGGSVSTLTIQRTQQEDSAVYLCASSPNPGLPTGELFFGEGSRLTVL.

V gene TRBV3-1 (or the pseudogene TRBV3-2) combines with J gene TRBJ1-4; D is undetermined. Germline CDR1 reads LGHDT; CDR2 reads YNNKEL (reference sequence). Deletions cut 0 bases from V and 8 bases from J, with 10 bases between. CDR3 length: 14 amino acids. CDR3 residues: CASSQDRGLEKLFF. In DNA, the CDR3 is TGTGCCAGCAGCCAAGATCGGGGTCTAGAAAAACTGTTTTTT.

The V call is TRBV5-5, the J call TRBJ2-6; D call uncertain. Germline V CDR1 and CDR2: SGHKS, YYEKEE (reference sequence). This CDR3 region has 15 residues. V was pared by 3 bases and J by 0 bases, with 7 bases between. CDR3 residues: CASSYPGSGANVLTF. CDR3 nucleotide sequence: TGTGCCAGCAGCTATCCCGGCTCTGGGGCCAACGTCCTGACTTTC.

As to this clone: The CDR3 end shows no conserved phenylalanine or tryptophan, and so a read error is likely. The DNA is omitted, as the CDR3 cannot be located on it reliably, and the CDR3 follows TCRdb's listing. This chain connects TRBV21-1 to TRBJ2-7; whether TRBD1, the table's D call, matches the DNA was not checked. TRBV21-1 is classified as a pseudogene. Counting both end residues, the CDR3 totals 11 amino acids. The CDR3 is CASSSQGRPLP.

This clone was counted only a few times. The chain recombines TRBV29-1 with TRBJ1-1, with a possible D match to TRBD1 (6 bases). V was clipped by 0 bases and J by 8 bases, with 16 bases between them. The germline CDR1 and CDR2 sequences are SQVTM and ANQGSEA. There are 14 residues in the CDR3. The CDR3 loop reads CSVEDPRDRTEAFF. CDR3 sequence (DNA): TGCAGCGTTGAAGACCCGAGAGACAGGACCGAAGCTTTCTTT.

The DNA for the CDR3 is TGTGCCAGCAGCTTAGGGCGGGGGAACACCGGGGAGCTGTTTTTT. It encodes CASSLGRGNTGELFF. The gene calls are TRBV7-8 and TRBJ2-2; D might be TRBD2 (6 bases). Germline V gene data show CDR1 as SGHVS and CDR2 as FQNEAQ. Trimming cost V 1 base and J 1 base, with 7 bases left between them. CDR3 length: 15 amino acids.

The chain combines TRBV24-1 with TRBJ1-5; a possible D gene is TRBD1 (5 bases). Germline-derived CDR1 and CDR2 are KGHDR and SFDVKD. The CDR3 extends over 15 amino acids. V was shortened by 5 bases and J by 2 bases, with 12 bases between the two germline ends. The CDR3 DNA reads as TGTGCCACCAGTGCGGGGGGAAAGGGCAATCAGCCCCAGCATTTT. It encodes CATSAGGKGNQPQHF.

CDR3 region: CASSLLGRGIPQPQHF. CDR3 in DNA: TGTGCCAGCAGCCTGCTGGGCAGGGGAATCCCTCAGCCCCAGCATTTT. The chain couples TRBV12-1 to TRBJ1-5; the D call in the table, TRBD1, was not verified against the DNA. TRBV12-1 is annotated as a pseudogene. This CDR3 has 16 residues.

This clone was counted a few times. V usage is TRBV6-1 and J usage is TRBJ1-5, with 7 bases identical to TRBD1. The CDR3 is 16 residues long. V lost 4 bases to trimming and J lost 5 bases; unmatched junction nucleotides: 11. In germline, CDR1 is MNHNS, CDR2 SASEGT. CDR3 DNA: TGTGCCAGCAGTGGTCCACAGGGGTTGCTAGATCAGCCCCAGCATTTT. This gives the protein CASSGPQGLLDQPQHF.

The V call is TRBV6-1, the J call TRBJ1-4; D unresolved. V was shortened by 0 bases and J by 5 bases, with 4 bases between the two germline ends. Germline loops: CDR1 MNHNS, CDR2 SASEGT. The CDR3 extends over 13 amino acids. The CDR3 region has the DNA TGTGCCAGCAGTGAAGCGAGGAATGAAAAACTGTTTTTT. Protein: CASSEARNEKLFF.

The chain carries TRBV15 and TRBJ1-1; TRBD1 matches at 7 bases. The germline gives CDR1 LNHNV, CDR2 YYDKDF (reference sequence). The length of the CDR3 is 15 residues. V shed 1 base, J shed 0 bases, and the junction held 2 bases outside the gene matches. The CDR3 region is CATSRGGQLNTEAFF. The DNA for the CDR3 is TGTGCCACCAGCAGAGGGGGACAGCTGAACACTGAAGCTTTCTTT.

The chain carries TRBV5-6 and TRBJ2-2; no clear D. There are 16 residues in the CDR3. From germline, CDR1 is SGHDT and CDR2 YYEEEE. Between the trimmed V and J ends, which lost 4 bases and 5 bases, there was a span of 18 bases. The DNA for the CDR3 is TGTGCCAGCAGCCCAGTCACCTTAAGTAATACCGGGGAGCTGTTTTTT. It encodes CASSPVTLSNTGELFF.

This chain uses TRBV27 with TRBJ2-1, with D hard to call. Germline values: CDR1 MNHEY, CDR2 SMNVEV (reference sequence). The CDR3 runs to 15 residues. V lost 8 bases, J lost 5 bases, and 19 bases lay in between. CDR3 bases: TGTGCCAGCTCCCGCCCCCCAACAAGAAACAATGAGCAGTTCTTC. Encoded protein: CASSRPPTRNNEQFF.

The chain combines TRBV28 with TRBJ1-5; possible D gene TRBD1, 6 bases. From germline, CDR1 is MDHEN and CDR2 SYDVKM. Trimming left V 6 bases short and J 1 base short, with 16 bases between. CDR3 length: 16 amino acids. The CDR3 DNA sequence: TGTGCCAGCAGCCTGGGGGGGGCCAGCAGCAATCAGCCCCAGCATTTT. Translated: CASSLGGASSNQPQHF. Using reference TRBV28 and TRBJ1-5 for the parts outside the CDR3, the full variable domain is DVKVTQSSRYLVKRTGEKVFLECVQDMDHENMFWYRQDPGLGLRLIYFSYDVKMKEKGDIPEGYSVSREKKERFSLILESASTNQTSMYLCASSLGGASSNQPQHFGDGTRLSIL.

In nucleotides, the CDR3 is TGTGCCAGCAGCCAAGACCTACAGGGGTTGGGTGGCTACACCTTC. As protein: CASSQDLQGLGGYTF. The rearrangement joins TRBV14 to TRBJ1-2, with 7 bases that match TRBD1. With 0 bases clipped from V and 7 bases from J, the junction kept 8 bases outside the gene matches. CDR1 and CDR2 from the germline V gene are SGHDN and FVKESK. This CDR3 is built from 15 residues.

This chain uses TRBV5-6 with TRBJ1-1; D ambiguous. The CDR3 loop spans 13 amino acids. With 2 bases removed from V and 3 bases from J, the gap between germline ends came to 8 bases. Germline CDR1 SGHDT, CDR2 YYEEEE. The CDR3 here is CASSFRRDTEAFF. The DNA for the CDR3 is TGTGCCAGCAGCTTCAGACGGGACACTGAAGCTTTCTTT. The full variable domain, with the rest looked up from reference TRBV5-6 and TRBJ1-1, is DAGVTQSPTHLIKTRGQQVTLRCSPKSGHDTVSWYQQALGQGPQFIFQYYEEEERQRGNFPDRFSGHQFPNYSSELNVNALLLGDSALYLCASSFRRDTEAFFGQGTRLTVV.

This clone was observed a few times. Written as DNA, the CDR3 is TGTGCCAGCAGCTTACCACTAGGAACGGGGGGGCGAGAGACCCAGTACTTC. Translating gives CASSLPLGTGGRETQYF. This chain links TRBV7-9 with TRBJ2-5, with 8 bases identical to TRBD2. Germline-derived CDR1 and CDR2 are SEHNR and FQNEAQ (reference sequence). CDR3 length equals 17 residues. The V segment lost 2 bases and the J segment 4 bases; nucleotides outside the gene matches: 12.

This chain connects TRBV5-4 to TRBJ1-2; unclear D gene. The CDR3 sequence is 14 residues long. V lost 1 base to trimming and J lost 7 bases, with 14 bases between them. Germline CDR1 SGHNT, CDR2 YYREEE (reference sequence). This CDR3 is CASSLTGPQLGYTF. The CDR3 DNA follows: TGTGCCAGCAGCTTGACGGGTCCCCAACTTGGCTACACCTTC. The full variable domain, rest sourced from reference TRBV5-4 and TRBJ1-2, is ETGVTQSPTHLIKTRGQQVTLRCSSQSGHNTVSWYQQALGQGPQFIFQYYREEENGRGNFPPRFSGLQFPNYSSELNVNALELDDSALYLCASSLTGPQLGYTFGSGTRLTVV.

The J gene is TRBJ1-4, the V gene TRBV30; D not resolved. Trimming removed 0 bases from V and 4 bases from J, with 9 bases in between. The germline CDR1 and CDR2 sequences are GTSNPN and SVGIG (reference sequence). CDR3 length: 14 residues. DNA for the CDR3: TGTGCCTGGAGTGTACTCGGTGTTAATGAAAAACTGTTTTTT. Protein: CAWSVLGVNEKLFF.